These T cell receptor beta chains were read from a single sample in a study of beta chain features in type 1 diabetes. TCRdb's copy holds only in-frame clones and misses some; the assay was immunoSEQ multiplex PCR. Here the sample spans under 350,000 clones, 8% being singletons. Material: central memory CD4+ T cells from blood. The source of these receptors is a woman younger than 35 in good health. CDR3s include the opening cysteine and the closing phenylalanine or tryptophan. The D gene is left open where the match is weak. Some rows have no size entry. The others give once, few or many, or a class for an expanded clone.

TRBD1	TRBV18	TRBJ1-3	15	NA	CASSFGTGTGNTIYF	TGTGCCAGCTCATTCGGGACAGGGACTGGAAACACCATATATTTT
NA	TRBV28	TRBJ2-1	14	few	CASSLRNRVHEQFF	TGTGCCAGCAGTTTGCGCAACAGGGTCCATGAGCAGTTCTTC
TRBD1	TRBV30	TRBJ1-4	14	NA	CAWSLWTGGEKLFF	TGTGCCTGGAGTTTGTGGACAGGTGGTGAAAAACTGTTTTTT
TRBD1	TRBV9	TRBJ2-2	17	once	CASSPTGQGGNTGELFF	TGTGCCAGCAGCCCAACGGGACAGGGGGGGAACACCGGGGAGCTGTTTTTT
TRBD1	TRBV2	TRBJ1-1	15	few	CASSERTDRGAEAFF	TGTGCCAGCAGTGAACGGACGGACAGGGGCGCTGAAGCTTTCTTT
TRBD1	TRBV5-4	TRBJ1-6	16	NA	CASSYGGQGDNSPLHF	TGTGCCAGCAGCTACGGGGGACAGGGAGATAATTCACCCCTCCACTTT
NA	TRBV4-1	TRBJ2-5	14	NA	CASSQVSDQETQYF	TGCGCCAGCAGCCAAGTCTCGGACCAAGAGACCCAGTACTTC
TRBD2	TRBV7-9	TRBJ2-1	14	NA	CASSWGLGDNEQFF	TGTGCCAGCAGCTGGGGACTAGGGGACAATGAGCAGTTCTTC
NA	TRBV5-1	TRBJ2-5	13	NA	CASSYREQETQYF	TGCGCCAGCAGCTACAGGGAACAAGAGACCCAGTACTTC
NA	TRBV7-6	TRBJ1-5	13	few	CASSSQENQPQHF	TGTGCCAGCAGCTCCCAGGAGAATCAGCCCCAGCATTTT
NA	TRBV13	TRBJ2-2	18	few	CASSRPTLRGVNTGELFF	TGTGCCAGCAGCCGACCCACGCTCAGGGGGGTAAACACCGGGGAGCTGTTTTTT
TRBD2	TRBV7-2	TRBJ2-1	18	NA	CASSLTSKGREWHNEQFF	TGTGCCAGCAGCTTAACCTCTAAAGGGCGGGAGTGGCACAATGAGCAGTTCTTC
NA	TRBV11-3	TRBJ2-1	16	NA	CASSLDPSSFYNEQFF	TGTGCCAGCAGCTTAGATCCCAGCTCTTTTTACAATGAGCAGTTCTTC
TRBD2	TRBV7-2	TRBJ2-7	14	few	CASTRTSGPWEQYF	TGTGCCAGCACTAGGACTAGCGGCCCTTGGGAGCAGTACTTC
TRBD2	TRBV19	TRBJ2-3	15	few	CASSVAGGNTDTQYF	TGTGCCAGTAGTGTAGCGGGAGGTAACACAGATACGCAGTATTTT
NA	TRBV10-3	TRBJ1-5	12	few	CATGRDRQPQHF	TGTGCCACCGGGAGGGATCGTCAGCCCCAGCATTTT
TRBD2	TRBV15	TRBJ2-1	15	few	CATSRRTSSYNEQFF	TGTGCCACCAGCAGAAGGACTAGCTCCTACAATGAGCAGTTCTTC
NA	TRBV7-9	TRBJ1-4	16	NA	CASSLVSYRALEKLFF	TGTGCCAGCAGCTTAGTCTCCTACAGAGCGCTTGAAAAACTGTTTTTT
NA	TRBV5-1	TRBJ2-1	14	many	CASSATQGYNEQFF	TGCGCCAGCAGCGCCACGCAGGGCTACAATGAGCAGTTCTTC
TRBD2	TRBV4-1	TRBJ2-1	14	many	CASSQEGTTNEQFF	TGCGCCAGCAGCCAAGAAGGGACTACCAATGAGCAGTTCTTC
NA	TRBV28	TRBJ1-5	14	NA	CASSPTVVNQPQHF	TGTGCCAGCAGTCCCACGGTAGTCAATCAGCCCCAGCATTTT
TRBD1	TRBV7-3	TRBJ1-1	14	few	CANLRQGVDTEAFF	TGTGCCAACTTGAGACAGGGGGTGGACACTGAAGCTTTCTTT
NA	TRBV2	TRBJ2-3	15	many	CASSEGLQGLGTQYF	TGTGCCAGCAGTGAGGGGTTACAGGGTCTAGGTACGCAGTATTTT
NA	TRBV9	TRBJ1-5	15	few	CASSSRGTENQPQHF	TGTGCCAGCAGCTCTAGAGGGACTGAAAATCAGCCCCAGCATTTT
NA	TRBV5-6	TRBJ1-5	14	NA	CASSLGQINQPQHF	TGTGCCAGCAGCCTGGGACAAATAAATCAGCCCCAGCATTTT
NA	TRBV7-2	TRBJ2-5	11	NA	CASSVGRTQYF	TGTGCCAGCAGCGTGGGTCGGACCCAGTACTTC
NA	TRBV11-2	TRBJ2-5	13	few	CASTLGRLETQYF	TGTGCCAGCACCTTGGGGAGGTTAGAGACCCAGTACTTC
NA	TRBV5-4	TRBJ2-7	15	NA	CASSLGLGYSYEQYF	TGTGCCAGCAGCTTGGGGTTAGGGTACTCCTACGAGCAGTACTTC
TRBD2	TRBV13	TRBJ2-3	17	few	CASKIRLAGEIVDTQYF	TGTGCCAGCAAAATTCGACTAGCGGGAGAGATTGTGGATACGCAGTATTTT
NA	TRBV7-3	TRBJ2-3	12	many	CASSLGTDTQYF	TGTGCCAGCAGCTTAGGCACAGATACGCAGTATTTT
NA	TRBV7-9	TRBJ2-7	15	NA	CATTRLPPEGAEQYF	TGTGCCACCACCCGCTTACCCCCCGAGGGAGCCGAGCAGTACTTC
TRBD1	TRBV27	TRBJ2-4	16	many	CASSSPGQIAKNIQYF	TGTGCCAGCAGTTCCCCGGGACAGATAGCCAAAAACATTCAGTACTTC
NA	TRBV9	TRBJ2-5	14	few	CASSVDLTRETQYF	TGTGCCAGCAGCGTAGATTTGACCAGGGAGACCCAGTACTTC
TRBD2	TRBV9	TRBJ2-2	16	NA	CASSVGLAGVTGELFF	TGTGCCAGCAGCGTAGGACTAGCGGGAGTCACCGGGGAGCTGTTTTTT
TRBD1	TRBV5-4	TRBJ1-4	16	few	CASSQDGTGDFEKLFF	TGTGCCAGCAGCCAAGACGGGACAGGGGACTTTGAAAAACTGTTTTTT
NA	TRBV4-3	TRBJ1-5	15	many	CASSQDNRNDQPQHF	TGCGCCAGCAGCCAAGATAACCGTAACGATCAGCCCCAGCATTTT
TRBD2	TRBV15	TRBJ2-3	16	few	CATSSNGGTGTDTQYF	TGTGCCACCAGTTCTAACGGGGGGACCGGAACAGATACGCAGTATTTT
NA	TRBV14	TRBJ2-7	14	NA	CASSQAAVPYEQYF	TGTGCCAGCAGCCAAGCCGCTGTCCCCTACGAGCAGTACTTC
NA	TRBV7-2	TRBJ1-5	14	few	CASSSGFGGQPQHF	TGTGCCAGCAGTTCAGGGTTTGGAGGTCAGCCCCAGCATTTT
TRBD1	TRBV5-4	TRBJ2-1	16	NA	CASSLNPRTGFNEQFF	TGTGCCAGCAGCTTGAACCCGAGGACAGGTTTCAATGAGCAGTTCTTC
NA	TRBV9	TRBJ1-4	12	NA	CASGRVGEKLFF	TGTGCCAGCGGCAGGGTGGGTGAAAAACTGTTTTTT
NA	TRBV7-3	TRBJ2-1	16	few	CASSLPRGRNHNEQFF	TGTGCCAGCAGCTTACCCCGGGGCCGAAACCACAATGAGCAGTTCTTC
NA	TRBV29-1	TRBJ2-1	16	few	CSVRRQINSRDNEQFF	TGCAGCGTGAGGCGACAAATCAATTCCCGCGACAATGAGCAGTTCTTC
NA	TRBV7-9	TRBJ1-2	11	NA	CASSLVSGYTF	TGTGCCAGCAGCTTAGTTTCGGGCTACACCTTC
TRBD1	TRBV5-4	TRBJ2-3	16	NA	CASSPGTAHRTDTQYF	TGTGCCAGCAGCCCTGGGACAGCCCACCGCACAGATACGCAGTATTTT
NA	TRBV11-3	TRBJ2-5	14	few	CASSYRDSAETQYF	TGTGCCAGCAGCTATCGTGATAGCGCGGAGACCCAGTACTTC
TRBD1	TRBV5-6	TRBJ1-2	12	NA	CASGQGPYGYTF	TGTGCCAGCGGACAGGGGCCATATGGCTACACCTTC
TRBD1	TRBV7-2	TRBJ2-2	16	NA	CASSPDRGGNTGELFF	TGTGCCAGCAGCCCTGACAGGGGTGGGAACACCGGGGAGCTGTTTTTT